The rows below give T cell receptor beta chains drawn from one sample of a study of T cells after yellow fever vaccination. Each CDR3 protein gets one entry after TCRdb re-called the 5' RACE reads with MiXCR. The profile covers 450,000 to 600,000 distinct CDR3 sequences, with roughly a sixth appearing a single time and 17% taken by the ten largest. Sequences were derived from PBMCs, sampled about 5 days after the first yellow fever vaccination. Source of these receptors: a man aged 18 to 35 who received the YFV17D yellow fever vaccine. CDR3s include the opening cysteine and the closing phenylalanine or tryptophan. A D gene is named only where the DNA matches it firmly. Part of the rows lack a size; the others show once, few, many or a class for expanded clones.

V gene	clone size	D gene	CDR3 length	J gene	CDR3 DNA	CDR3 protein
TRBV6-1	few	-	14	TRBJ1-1	TGTGCCAGCAGCCCTCTCGCGATGAACACTGAAGCTTTCTTT	CASSPLAMNTEAFF
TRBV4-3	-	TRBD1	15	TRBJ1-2	TGCGCCAGCAGCCAAGATCCGAACAGGGGAAATGGCTACACCTTC	CASSQDPNRGNGYTF
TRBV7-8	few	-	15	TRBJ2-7	TGTGCCAGCAGCCCACGACGGTTGGGAGCGTACGAGCAGTACTTC	CASSPRRLGAYEQYF
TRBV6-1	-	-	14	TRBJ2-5	TGTGCCAGCAAGAACGGAGGGGACCAAGAGACCCAGTACTTC	CASKNGGDQETQYF
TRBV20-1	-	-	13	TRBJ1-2	TGCAGTGCTTACCGGGACATAACCTATGGCTACACCTTC	CSAYRDITYGYTF
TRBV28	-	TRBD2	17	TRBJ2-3	TGTGCCAGCAGTTCCCGGGATGGCGGGGGGGCGGCAGATACGCAGTATTTT	CASSSRDGGGAADTQYF
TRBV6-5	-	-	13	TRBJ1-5	TGTGCCAGCAGTTACGGGCAGGCCCAGCCCCAGCATTTT	CASSYGQAQPQHF
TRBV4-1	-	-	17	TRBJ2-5	TGCGCCAGCAGCCAAGGGAGGGACTGGCGAATTCCAGAGACCCAGTACTTC	CASSQGRDWRIPETQYF
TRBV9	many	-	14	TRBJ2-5	TGTGCCAGCAGCGCCTGGGACTCGCAAGAGACCCAGTACTTC	CASSAWDSQETQYF
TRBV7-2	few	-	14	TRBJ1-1	TGTGCCAGCAGCTCGGGACGGACGAACACTGAAGCTTTCTTT	CASSSGRTNTEAFF
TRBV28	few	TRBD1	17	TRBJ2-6	TGTGCCAGCAGTCTTGACAGGGGGGGCTCTGGGGCCAACGTCCTGACTTTC	CASSLDRGGSGANVLTF
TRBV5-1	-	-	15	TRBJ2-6	TGCGCCAGCAGCTTGGGGACGGGGGGGGCCAACGTCCTGACTTTC	CASSLGTGGANVLTF
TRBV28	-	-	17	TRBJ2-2	TGTGCCAGCAGGCCCTATGGAAAGCCGAGAAACACCGGGGAGCTGTTTTTT	CASRPYGKPRNTGELFF
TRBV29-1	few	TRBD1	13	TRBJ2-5	TGCAGCGTTGAAAAGGGACAGCAAGAGACCCAGTACTTC	CSVEKGQQETQYF
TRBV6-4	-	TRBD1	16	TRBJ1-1	TGTGCCAGCAGCCCCACGCGACAGGGGTTCAACACTGAAGCTCTCTTT	CASSPTRQGFNTEALF
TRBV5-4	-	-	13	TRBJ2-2	TGTGCAGCGGACTACCCGAACACCGGGGAGCTGTTTTTT	CAADYPNTGELFF
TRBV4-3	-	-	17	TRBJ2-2	TGCGCCAGCAGCCAAGGGACAGAGCCTACGAACACCGGGGAGCTGTTTTTT	CASSQGTEPTNTGELFF
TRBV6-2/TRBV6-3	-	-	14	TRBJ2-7	TGTGCCAGCAGTTACGGAGACAGCTCCTACGAGCAGTACTTC	CASSYGDSSYEQYF
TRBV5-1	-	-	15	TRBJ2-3	TGCGCCAGCAGCTTGGGGAGCAGTAGCACAGATACGCAGTATTTT	CASSLGSSSTDTQYF
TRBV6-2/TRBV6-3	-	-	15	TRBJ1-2	TGTGCCAGCACCAAAGCCGGGTCCAAGCGTTATGGCTACACCTTC	CASTKAGSKRYGYTF
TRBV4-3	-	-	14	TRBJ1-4	TGCGCCAGCAGCCCCGGTGGCTCTAATGAAAAACTGTTTTTT	CASSPGGSNEKLFF
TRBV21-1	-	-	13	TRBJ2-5	TGTGCCAGCAGGGATAGGGAACGAGAGACCCAGTACTTC	CASRDRERETQYF
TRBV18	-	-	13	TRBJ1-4	TGTGCCAGCTCACCACCGGGGGAAGAAAAACTGTTTTTT	CASSPPGEEKLFF
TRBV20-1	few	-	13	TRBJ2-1	TGCAGTGCTAGCCGCGGGACGGGCAATGAGCAGTTCTTC	CSASRGTGNEQFF
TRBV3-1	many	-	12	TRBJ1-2	TGTGCCAGCAGCCAAGGTCTGGGTGGCTACACCTTC	CASSQGLGGYTF